These 10 T cell receptor beta chains came from one sample sequenced in a study of immune evolution from preneoplasia to lung adenocarcinoma. The repertoire was sequenced with immunoSEQ multiplex PCR; TCRdb's copy has only in-frame clones and lacks some. The sample holds under 9,500 clones; 81% are singletons and the top ten take 6.5% to 10%. Sequencing was performed on FFPE invasive lung adenocarcinoma tissue. Every receptor here comes from a person between 45 and 65 years old with lung adenocarcinoma.

A few counts support this clone. This chain links TRBV9 with TRBJ2-1; 13 bases match TRBD2. Unmatched junction bases numbered 11, after V lost 3 bases and J lost 8 bases. The CDR3 contains 17 residues. Germline CDR1 and CDR2: SGDLS and YYNGEE. CDR3 sequence: CASSASGLAGDFDEQFF. DNA for the CDR3: TGTGCCAGCAGCGCCTCTGGACTAGCGGGAGATTTCGATGAGCAGTTCTTC.

CDR3 sequence: CASGWGVDAGELFF. The CDR3 coding sequence is TGTGCCAGCGGCTGGGGGGTGGACGCCGGGGAGCTGTTTTTT. This chain joins TRBV7-3 and TRBJ2-2; possible D gene TRBD2, 6 bases. The CDR3 is made up of 14 amino acids. Trimming left V 8 bases short and J 6 bases short, with 16 bases between. Germline CDR1 and CDR2: SGHTA and FQGTGA. The whole variable domain, filled in from reference TRBV7-3 and TRBJ2-2, reads GAGVSQTPSNKVTEKGKYVELRCDPISGHTALYWYRQSLGQGPEFLIYFQGTGAADDSGLPNDRFFAVRPEGSVSTLKIQRTERGDSAVYLCASGWGVDAGELFFGEGSRLTVL.

This clone was picked up one time. The V gene is TRBV28, the J gene TRBJ2-5, with 7 bases matching TRBD2. The germline CDR1 and CDR2 sequences are MDHEN and SYDVKM. V was clipped by 5 bases and J by 4 bases; unmatched bases: 10. This CDR3 has 15 amino acids. The CDR3 bases are TGTGCCAGCAGTCCACCGGGTCCGGGAGGAGAGACCCAGTACTTC. It specifies CASSPPGPGGETQYF.

The chain couples TRBV30 to TRBJ2-5; 12 nucleotides align to TRBD2. Germline CDR1 and CDR2: GTSNPN and SVGIG (reference sequence). The length of the CDR3 is 16 residues. V gave up 2 bases and J gave up 1 base; unmatched junction bases: 5. The CDR3 DNA is TGTGCCTGGAGTCGGGGGGGACTAGCGGGCCAAGAGACCCAGTACTTC. Amino acids: CAWSRGGLAGQETQYF.

J is TRBJ1-5 and V is TRBV11-2; unclear D gene. V lost 3 bases, J lost 7 bases, and 10 bases lay in between. The CDR3 totals 13 residues. CDR1 is SGHAT and CDR2 is FQNNGV in the germline V gene. The CDR3 loop is CASSFMGEQPQHF. CDR3 sequence (DNA): TGTGCCAGCAGCTTCATGGGCGAGCAGCCCCAGCATTTT. The variable domain in full, with the rest retrieved from reference TRBV11-2 and TRBJ1-5, is EAGVAQSPRYKIIEKRQSVAFWCNPISGHATLYWYQQILGQGPKLLIQFQNNGVVDDSQLPKDRFSAERLKGVDSTLKIQPAKLEDSAVYLCASSFMGEQPQHFGDGTRLSIL.

The chain uses TRBV10-3 and TRBJ2-5; TRBD1 matches 7 bases. Germline values: CDR1 ENHRY, CDR2 SYGVKD. The CDR3 length is 14 residues. The J segment lost 5 bases and the V segment lost 5 bases, leaving 8 bases of the junction unmatched. The CDR3 DNA reads TGTGCCATCAGTACCGACAGGGTAAGGGAGACCCAGTACTTC. This encodes CAISTDRVRETQYF.

The chain joins TRBV9 to TRBJ2-2, with a possible D match to TRBD1 (5 bases). There are 13 residues in the CDR3. CDR1 SGDLS and CDR2 YYNGEE come from the germline V gene. V was cut by 0 bases and J by 8 bases, with 8 bases left in between. The CDR3 DNA reads as TGTGCCAGCAGCGTAGACAGGCATGGGGAGCTGTTTTTT. Translation: CASSVDRHGELFF.

The rearrangement links TRBV4-1 to TRBJ2-7, with 10 bases that match TRBD2. The germline gives CDR1 MGHRA, CDR2 YSYEKL. The V and J ends lost 1 base and 2 bases, in that order; junction bases with no gene match: 17. The CDR3 covers 20 residues. CDR3 sequence: CASSQGPKAGFSGRPYEQYF. The DNA of the CDR3 is TGCGCCAGCAGCCAAGGGCCCAAGGCGGGTTTTAGCGGGAGGCCCTACGAGCAGTACTTC.

The gene calls are TRBV4-2 and TRBJ2-2, with TRBD2 matching over 13 bases. V lost 0 bases, J lost 9 bases, and 4 bases stayed unmatched. This CDR3 contains 16 residues. Germline lookup yields CDR1 LGHNA and CDR2 YNFKEQ. The CDR3 DNA reads as TGTGCCAGCAGCCAAGAAGGGACTAGCGGGACCCGGGAGCTGTTTTTT. Its translation is CASSQEGTSGTRELFF.

This sequence joins TRBV7-3 and TRBJ1-1; a weak D match, TRBD1 (5 bases). The germline V gene encodes CDR1 SGHTA and CDR2 FQGTGA. V was pared by 5 bases and J by 1 base, with 8 bases between. The CDR3 contains 13 residues. In nucleotides, the CDR3 is TGTGCCAGCAGCGGGGGAAGGAACACTGAAGCTTTCTTT. Its protein product is CASSGGRNTEAFF.